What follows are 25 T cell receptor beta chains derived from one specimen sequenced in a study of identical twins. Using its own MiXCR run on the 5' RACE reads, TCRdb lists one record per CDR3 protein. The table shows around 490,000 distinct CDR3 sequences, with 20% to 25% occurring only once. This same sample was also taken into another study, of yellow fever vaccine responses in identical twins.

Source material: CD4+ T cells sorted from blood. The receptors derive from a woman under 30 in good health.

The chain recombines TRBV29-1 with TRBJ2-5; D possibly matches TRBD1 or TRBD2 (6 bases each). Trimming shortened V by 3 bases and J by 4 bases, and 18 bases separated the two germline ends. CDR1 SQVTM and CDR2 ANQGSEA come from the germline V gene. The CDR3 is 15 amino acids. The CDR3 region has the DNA TGCAGCGTTGATCTGGGGGCTAGCGCGAGAGAGACCCAGTACTTC. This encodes CSVDLGASARETQYF.

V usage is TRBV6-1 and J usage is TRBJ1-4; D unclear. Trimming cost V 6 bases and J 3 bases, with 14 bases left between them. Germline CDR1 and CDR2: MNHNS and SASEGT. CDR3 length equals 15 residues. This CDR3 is CASSVIVVANEKLFF. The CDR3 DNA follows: TGTGCCAGCAGCGTCATTGTGGTGGCTAATGAAAAACTGTTTTTT.

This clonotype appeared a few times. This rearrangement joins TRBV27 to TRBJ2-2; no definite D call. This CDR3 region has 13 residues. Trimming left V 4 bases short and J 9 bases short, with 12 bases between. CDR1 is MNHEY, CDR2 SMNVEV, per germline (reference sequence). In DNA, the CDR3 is TGTGCCAGCAGTTCGATACAACACCGGGAGCTGTTTTTT. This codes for CASSSIQHRELFF.

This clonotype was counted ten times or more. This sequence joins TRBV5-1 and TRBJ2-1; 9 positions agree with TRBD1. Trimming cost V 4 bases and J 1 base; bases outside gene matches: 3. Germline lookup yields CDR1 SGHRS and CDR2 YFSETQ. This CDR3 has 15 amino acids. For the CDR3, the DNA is TGCGCCAGCAGCACGGGACAGGGATCCTACAATGAGCAGTTCTTC. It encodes CASSTGQGSYNEQFF.

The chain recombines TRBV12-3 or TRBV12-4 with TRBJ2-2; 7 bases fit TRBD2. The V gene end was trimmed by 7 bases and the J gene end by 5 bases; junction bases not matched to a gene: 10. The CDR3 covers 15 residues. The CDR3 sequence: CASINGGRGTGELFF. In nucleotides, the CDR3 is TGTGCCAGCATCAACGGGGGGAGGGGTACCGGGGAGCTGTTTTTT.

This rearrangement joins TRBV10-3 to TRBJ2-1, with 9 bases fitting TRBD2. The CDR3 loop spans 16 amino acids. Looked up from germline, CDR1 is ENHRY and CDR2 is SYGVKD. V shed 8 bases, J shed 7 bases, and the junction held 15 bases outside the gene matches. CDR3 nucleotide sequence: TGTGCCATCCGCCTAGCGGGAAGTGGAGAGAAGAATGAGCAGTTCTTC. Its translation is CAIRLAGSGEKNEQFF.

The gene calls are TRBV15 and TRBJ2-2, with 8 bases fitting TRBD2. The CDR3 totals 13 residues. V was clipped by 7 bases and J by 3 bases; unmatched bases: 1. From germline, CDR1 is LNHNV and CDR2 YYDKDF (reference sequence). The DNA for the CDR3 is TGTGCCACCACGGGGGGGCACACCGGGGAGCTGTTTTTT. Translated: CATTGGHTGELFF.

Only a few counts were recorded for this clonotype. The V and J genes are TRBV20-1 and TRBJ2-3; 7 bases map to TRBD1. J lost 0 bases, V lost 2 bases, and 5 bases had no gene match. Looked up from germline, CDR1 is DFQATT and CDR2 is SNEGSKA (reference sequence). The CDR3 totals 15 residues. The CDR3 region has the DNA TGCAGTGCTAGATCGACAGGGACAAGCACAGATACGCAGTATTTT. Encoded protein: CSARSTGTSTDTQYF.

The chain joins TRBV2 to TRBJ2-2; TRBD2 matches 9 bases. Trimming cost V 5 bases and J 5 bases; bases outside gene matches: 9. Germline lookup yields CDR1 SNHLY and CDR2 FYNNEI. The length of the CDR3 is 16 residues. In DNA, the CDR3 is TGTGCCAGCAGTCCCCGAGCTAGCGGGGCAACCGGGGAGCTGTTTTTT. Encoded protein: CASSPRASGATGELFF.

The CDR3 loop is CASSSGTGGLRSYNEQFF. DNA of the CDR3: TGCGCCAGCAGCTCCGGGACAGGGGGTCTTCGCTCCTACAATGAGCAGTTCTTC. The V gene is TRBV5-1, the J gene TRBJ2-1; 11 bases map to TRBD1. The CDR3 has 18 residues. Germline CDR1 reads SGHRS; CDR2 reads YFSETQ. Trimming at V came to 3 bases and at J to 0 bases, leaving 8 bases not matched to a gene.

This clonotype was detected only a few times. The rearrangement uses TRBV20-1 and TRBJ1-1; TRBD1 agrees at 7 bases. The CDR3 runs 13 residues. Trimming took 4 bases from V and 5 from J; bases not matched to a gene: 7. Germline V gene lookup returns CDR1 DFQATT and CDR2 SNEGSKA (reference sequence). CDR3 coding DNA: TGCAGTGCTACGAGGACAGGACAGACTGAAGCTTTCTTT. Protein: CSATRTGQTEAFF.

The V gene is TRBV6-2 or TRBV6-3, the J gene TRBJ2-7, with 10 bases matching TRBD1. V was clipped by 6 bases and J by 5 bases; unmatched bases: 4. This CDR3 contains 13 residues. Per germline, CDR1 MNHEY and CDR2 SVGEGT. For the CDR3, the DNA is TGTGCCAGCAGGCGGACAGGGGGTGACGAGCAGTACGTC. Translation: CASRRTGGDEQYV.

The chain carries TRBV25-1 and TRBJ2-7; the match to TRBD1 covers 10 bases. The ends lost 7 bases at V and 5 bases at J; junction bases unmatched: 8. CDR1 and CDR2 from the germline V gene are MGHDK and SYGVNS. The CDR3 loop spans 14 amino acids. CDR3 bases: TGTGCCAGCATTCCGACAGGGGGCTGGAACGAGCAGTACTTC. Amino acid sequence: CASIPTGGWNEQYF.

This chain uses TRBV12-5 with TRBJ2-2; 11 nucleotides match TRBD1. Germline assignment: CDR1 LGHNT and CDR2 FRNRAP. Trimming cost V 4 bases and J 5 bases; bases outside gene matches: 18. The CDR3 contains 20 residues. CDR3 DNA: TGTGCTAGTGGTTCCTCCAGCAAAGAGTTCGGGACAGGGGGTACCGGGGAGCTGTTTTTT. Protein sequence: CASGSSSKEFGTGGTGELFF.

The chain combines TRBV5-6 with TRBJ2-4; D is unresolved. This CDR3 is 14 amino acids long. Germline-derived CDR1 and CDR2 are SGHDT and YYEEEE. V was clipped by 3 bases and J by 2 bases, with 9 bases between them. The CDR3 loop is CASSSLPPKNIQYF. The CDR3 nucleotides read TGTGCCAGCAGCTCCTTACCCCCCAAAAACATTCAGTACTTC. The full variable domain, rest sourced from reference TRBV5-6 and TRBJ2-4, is DAGVTQSPTHLIKTRGQQVTLRCSPKSGHDTVSWYQQALGQGPQFIFQYYEEEERQRGNFPDRFSGHQFPNYSSELNVNALLLGDSALYLCASSSLPPKNIQYFGAGTRLSVL.

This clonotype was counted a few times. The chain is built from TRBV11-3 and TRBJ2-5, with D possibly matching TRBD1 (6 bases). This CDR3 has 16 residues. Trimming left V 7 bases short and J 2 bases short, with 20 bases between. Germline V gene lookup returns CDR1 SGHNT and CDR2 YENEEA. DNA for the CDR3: TGTGCCAGCATCTCACAGGGTCGTGACGGTCAAGAGACCCAGTACTTC. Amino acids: CASISQGRDGQETQYF.

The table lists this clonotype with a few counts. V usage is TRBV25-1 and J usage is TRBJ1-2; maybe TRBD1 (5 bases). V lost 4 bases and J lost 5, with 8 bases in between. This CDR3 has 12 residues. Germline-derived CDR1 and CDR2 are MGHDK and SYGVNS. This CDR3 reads CASSVGGYGYTF. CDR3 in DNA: TGTGCCAGCAGTGTGGGGGGTTATGGCTACACCTTC.

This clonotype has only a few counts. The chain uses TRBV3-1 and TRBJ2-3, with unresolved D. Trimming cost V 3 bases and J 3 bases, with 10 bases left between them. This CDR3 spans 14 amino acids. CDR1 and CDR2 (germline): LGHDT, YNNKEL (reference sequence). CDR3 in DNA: TGTGCCAGCAGCCATACCGCCATGACAGATACGCAGTATTTT. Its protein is CASSHTAMTDTQYF.

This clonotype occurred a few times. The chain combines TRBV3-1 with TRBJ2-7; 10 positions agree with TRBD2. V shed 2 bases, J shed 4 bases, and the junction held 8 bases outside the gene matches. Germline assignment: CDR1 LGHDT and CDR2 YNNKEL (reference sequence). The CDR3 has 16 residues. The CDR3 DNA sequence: TGTGCCAGCAGCCAAAAGGTACTAGCGGGAAAGTACGAGCAGTACTTC. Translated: CASSQKVLAGKYEQYF.

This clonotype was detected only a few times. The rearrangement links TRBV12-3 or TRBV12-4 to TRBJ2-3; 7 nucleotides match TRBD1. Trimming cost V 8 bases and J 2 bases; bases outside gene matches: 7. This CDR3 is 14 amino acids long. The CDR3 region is CASFGRGPTDTQYF. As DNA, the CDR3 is TGTGCCAGCTTTGGAAGGGGGCCCACAGATACGCAGTATTTT.

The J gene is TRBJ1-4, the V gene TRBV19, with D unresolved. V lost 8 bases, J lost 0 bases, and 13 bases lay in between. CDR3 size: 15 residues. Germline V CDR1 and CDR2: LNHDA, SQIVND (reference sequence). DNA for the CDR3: TGTGCCAGTTGTGACCTCGAAGCAACTAATGAAAAACTGTTTTTT. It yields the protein CASCDLEATNEKLFF.

Here the CDR3 DNA reads TGCGCCAGCAGCTTGGGACTAGCGGGGGTCCGCACAGATACGCAGTATTTT. It is translated as CASSLGLAGVRTDTQYF. The chain carries TRBV5-1 and TRBJ2-3; 12 positions agree with TRBD2. V gave up 0 bases and J gave up 1 base; unmatched junction bases: 3. Per germline, CDR1 SGHRS and CDR2 YFSETQ. This CDR3 spans 17 amino acids.

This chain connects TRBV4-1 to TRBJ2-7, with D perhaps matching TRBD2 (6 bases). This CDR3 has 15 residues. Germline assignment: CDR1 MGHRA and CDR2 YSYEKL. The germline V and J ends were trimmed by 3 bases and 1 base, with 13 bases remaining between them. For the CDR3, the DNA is TGCGCCAGCAGCCACCCCCTGGGGGGTTCCTACGAGCAGTACTTC. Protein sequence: CASSHPLGGSYEQYF.

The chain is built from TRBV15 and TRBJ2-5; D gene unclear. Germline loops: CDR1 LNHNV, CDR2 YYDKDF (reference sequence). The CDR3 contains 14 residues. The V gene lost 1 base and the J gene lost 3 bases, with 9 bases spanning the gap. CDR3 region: CATSRASTKETQYF. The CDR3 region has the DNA TGTGCCACCAGCAGAGCCTCCACCAAAGAGACCCAGTACTTC. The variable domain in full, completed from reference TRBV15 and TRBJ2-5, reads DAMVIQNPRYQVTQFGKPVTLSCSQTLNHNVMYWYQQKSSQAPKLLFHYYDKDFNNEADTPDNFQSRRPNTSFCFLDIRSPGLGDTAMYLCATSRASTKETQYFGPGTRLLVL.

CDR3 amino acids: CASSSRQSGTSGETQYF. CDR3 DNA: TGCGCCAGCAGCTCCCGTCAAAGCGGGACCTCGGGGGAGACCCAGTACTTC. This chain joins TRBV5-1 and TRBJ2-5; 7 nucleotides line up with TRBD2. CDR3 length: 17 amino acids. Germline CDR1 and CDR2: SGHRS and YFSETQ. V was clipped by 3 bases and J by 5 bases; unmatched bases: 16.